The T cell receptor beta chain described here comes from a study of read filtering for tumor transcriptome and immune sequencing. Across the study: Per sample, TCR-region reads ranged about 4 to 10.27 million by IR-seq, about 75 to 1,300 by RNA-seq.

The ends were cut back, 6 bases at V and 4 bases at J, with 13 bases in the middle. The CDR3 spans 14 residues. In germline, CDR1 is LGHDT, CDR2 YNNKEL (reference sequence). Every patient had bone marrow sampled while the disease was active. From about 400 ng of RNA, a library with molecular barcoded alpha/delta and beta/gamma adaptors was made. Each CDR3 protein gets one entry after TCRdb re-called the reads with MiXCR. The repertoire holds tens of thousands of distinct CDR3 sequences, with 20% to 25% as singletons. Notes on the study in general: IR-seq and RNA-seq agreed better without single-read clonotypes.

By proportion, this clonotype is medium-sized. Its specificity is not known. The sequenced sample consisted of a population of CD138-negative cells sorted from bone marrow. This chain connects TRBV3-1 to TRBJ2-1; D is undetermined. The clonotype comes from a donor at least 40 years old with multiple myeloma. This chain's CDR3 is CASRGKGSYNEQFF. CDR3 DNA sequence: TGTGCCAGCAGAGGGAAGGGATCGTACAATGAGCAGTTCTTC.